Described below is a single TCR beta chain sequence and its context. Germline CDR1 and CDR2: DFQATT and SNEGSKA (reference sequence). The CDR3 length is 14 residues. From the 5' RACE reads, TCRdb lists one entry per CDR3 protein and no DNA. The repertoire table contains around 260,000 distinct CDR3 sequences. These data come from a study of T cells expressing NK-cell markers. The chain combines TRBV20-1 with TRBJ2-3; TCRdb's D call of TRBD1 is untestable without DNA. The TCR sequence derives from a woman between 18 and 70 years old in good health. Sequenced sample: blood T cells: a sorted CD56 or NKG2C T cell subset, CD4+ or CD8+ T cells, or bulk PBMC T cells (not recorded which). The CDR3 reads CSARRYRGSDTQYF.